The sequence of this T cell receptor beta chain was determined in a study of human T cells and chemical hapten exposure. Time point specified: healthy volunteer bleed at 2 weeks. The template was total RNA from unfractionated whole blood. Unique molecular identifiers were affixed to discrete cDNA molecules within the library. TCRdb fed the RACE reads into MiXCR, producing one record per CDR3 protein. The sample holds tens of thousands of distinct CDR3 sequences, about 8.7% seen once. Trimming cost V 4 bases and J 7 bases; bases outside gene matches: 3. Germline values: CDR1 LGHDT, CDR2 YNNKEL (reference sequence). The CDR3 sequence is 12 residues long.

The sequenced sample consisted of whole blood. This TCR came from a female donor in good health. Some clones in this sample may be carry-over from other donors' samples. The V and J genes are TRBV3-1 and TRBJ1-2, with 7 bases identical to TRBD1. CDR3 region: CASSPGQLGYTF. CDR3 coding DNA: TGTGCCAGCAGCCCGGGACAGCTTGGCTACACCTTC.